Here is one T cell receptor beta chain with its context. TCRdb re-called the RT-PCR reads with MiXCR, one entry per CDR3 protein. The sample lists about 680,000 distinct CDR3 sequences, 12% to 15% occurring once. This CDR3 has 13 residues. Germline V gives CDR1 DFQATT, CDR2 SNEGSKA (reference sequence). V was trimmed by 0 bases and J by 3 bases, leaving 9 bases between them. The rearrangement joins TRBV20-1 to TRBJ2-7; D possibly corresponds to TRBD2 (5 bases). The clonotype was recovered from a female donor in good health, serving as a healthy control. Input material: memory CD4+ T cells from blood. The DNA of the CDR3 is TGCAGTGCTAGAGACCCTAGCTACTACGAGCAGTACTTC. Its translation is CSARDPSYYEQYF.